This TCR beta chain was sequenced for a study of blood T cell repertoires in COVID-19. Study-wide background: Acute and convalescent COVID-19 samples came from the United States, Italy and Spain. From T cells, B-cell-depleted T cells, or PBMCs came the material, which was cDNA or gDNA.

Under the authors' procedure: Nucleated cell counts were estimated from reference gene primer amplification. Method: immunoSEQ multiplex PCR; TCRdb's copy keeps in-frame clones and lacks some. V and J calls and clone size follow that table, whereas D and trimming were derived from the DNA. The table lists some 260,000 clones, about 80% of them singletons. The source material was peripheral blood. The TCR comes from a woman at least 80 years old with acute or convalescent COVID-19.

The CDR3 spells CASSQGPSGRDIQYF. CDR3 coding DNA: TGCGCCAGCAGCCAAGGACCTAGCGGGAGAGACATTCAGTACTTC. This chain joins TRBV4-1 and TRBJ2-4; 10 nucleotides align to TRBD2. Germline loops: CDR1 MGHRA, CDR2 YSYEKL. The CDR3 contains 15 residues. V lost 1 base, J lost 8 bases, and 5 bases stayed unmatched.